The subject of this entry is one T cell receptor (beta chain). The data belong to a study of OX40 agonist ivuxolimab in advanced cancers. The overall study: Every patient in dose escalation had hepatocellular carcinoma, melanoma, renal cell or head and neck cancer.

Libraries were prepared by immunoSEQ multiplex PCR; TCRdb keeps only in-frame clonotypes and omits some of them. In the table there are around 83,000 clones, under 95% of which are singletons. This sequence was found in an adult with an advanced solid tumor such as melanoma, head and neck, liver or kidney cancer. The sample was CD4+ or CD8+ T cells sorted from blood, taken in a trial of the OX40 agonist ivuxolimab.

The CDR3 region is CASSPRLAGAVEQYF. CDR3 nucleotide sequence: TGTGCCAGCAGCCCACGACTAGCGGGAGCCGTCGAGCAGTACTTC. The chain has TRBV7-2 and TRBJ2-7, with 12 bases fitting TRBD2. Germline loops: CDR1 SGHTA, CDR2 FQGNSA. The junction had 8 bases not matched to a gene; V was cut back by 5 bases and J by 6 bases. This CDR3 comprises 15 residues.